Presented here are 21 T cell receptor beta chains from one specimen sequenced in a study of cytomegalovirus exposure and HLA in healthy donors. 60 Vbeta and 13 Jbeta primers were used in PCR. Using immunoSEQ multiplex PCR, the repertoire was profiled, and TCRdb retains in-frame clones only, with some absent. The table includes under 150,000 clones, approximately 67% detected once. Sample: PBMCs. Receptor source: a man aged 18 to 35 in good health and CMV-seropositive.

V is TRBV11-2 and J is TRBJ2-5; TRBD1 matches at 9 bases. The V and J ends lost 7 bases and 2 bases, in that order; junction bases with no gene match: 8. Germline CDR1 and CDR2: SGHAT and FQNNGV. CDR3 size: 15 residues. CDR3 region: CASTMGTGWQETQYF. In nucleotides, the CDR3 is TGTGCCAGCACCATGGGGACAGGGTGGCAAGAGACCCAGTACTTC.

This clone was counted only a few times. V usage is TRBV5-1 and J usage is TRBJ2-7; no firm D call. Germline V gives CDR1 SGHRS, CDR2 YFSETQ. This CDR3 contains 15 residues. V lost 0 bases, J lost 2 bases, and 12 bases lay in between. CDR3: CASSLGHPSPYEQYF. The DNA of the CDR3 is TGCGCCAGCAGCTTGGGACATCCGAGCCCCTACGAGCAGTACTTC.

The genes are TRBV2 and TRBJ2-1; 9 bases align to TRBD1. This CDR3 contains 17 residues. The germline CDR1 and CDR2 sequences are SNHLY and FYNNEI. The junction had 11 bases not matched to a gene; V was cut back by 5 bases and J by 3 bases. CDR3 amino acids: CASSSTGGGVIYNEQFF. The CDR3 nucleotides are TGTGCCAGCAGTTCCACAGGGGGCGGAGTCATCTACAATGAGCAGTTCTTC. Full variable domain (missing parts from reference TRBV2 and TRBJ2-1): EPEVTQTPSHQVTQMGQEVILRCVPISNHLYFYWYRQILGQKVEFLVSFYNNEISEKSEIFDDQFSVERPDGSNFTLKIRSTKLEDSAMYFCASSSTGGGVIYNEQFFGPGTRLTVL.

The chain combines TRBV4-1 with TRBJ2-2; 7 positions agree with TRBD2. From germline, CDR1 is MGHRA and CDR2 YSYEKL. The J segment lost 5 bases and the V segment lost 2 bases, leaving 2 bases of the junction unmatched. The CDR3 totals 14 residues. The CDR3 here is CASSQPGGTGELFF. As DNA, the CDR3 is TGCGCCAGCAGCCAACCCGGGGGGACCGGGGAGCTGTTTTTT.

This clone was observed a few times. The DNA for the CDR3 is TGTGCCAGCAGCTTAGATCGCGGGGGCCTTAATGAAAAACTGTTTTTT. This sequence encodes CASSLDRGGLNEKLFF. The chain has TRBV11-3 and TRBJ1-4, with D possibly matching TRBD1 (6 bases). Germline lookup yields CDR1 SGHNT and CDR2 YENEEA. The CDR3 has 16 residues. V gave up 0 bases and J gave up 4 bases, with 12 bases separating them.

The V and J genes are TRBV28 and TRBJ1-1; no reliable D call. Trimming cost V 8 bases and J 1 base, with 17 bases left between them. The CDR3 contains 15 residues. CDR1 and CDR2 (germline): MDHEN, SYDVKM. Here the CDR3 reads CASRPMSPGNTEAFF. The CDR3 nucleotides read TGTGCCAGCCGGCCGATGTCACCGGGGAACACTGAAGCTTTCTTT.

The chain uses TRBV11-3 and TRBJ1-1, with TRBD1 as a possible D gene (5 bases). The CDR3 covers 14 residues. The V end was cut by 6 bases, the J end by 0 bases, with 11 bases between. CDR1 is SGHNT and CDR2 is YENEEA in the germline V gene. As DNA, the CDR3 is TGTGCCAGCAGATGGGGGGGATTGAACACTGAAGCTTTCTTT. This codes for CASRWGGLNTEAFF.

The chain is built from TRBV15 and TRBJ2-5; D is undetermined. The CDR3 sequence is 16 residues long. The ends were cut back, 1 base at V and 5 bases at J, with 17 bases in the middle. CDR1 and CDR2 from the germline V gene are LNHNV and YYDKDF (reference sequence). CDR3 protein: CATSRADGSFRETQYF. CDR3 nucleotides: TGTGCCACCAGCAGAGCAGATGGCAGCTTCAGGGAGACCCAGTACTTC.

The genes are TRBV5-1 and TRBJ1-2; D is unresolved. This CDR3 contains 15 residues. The V end was cut by 4 bases, the J end by 6 bases, with 19 bases between. The germline CDR1 and CDR2 sequences are SGHRS and YFSETQ. CDR3 residues: CASSGVAGSPNGYTF. The CDR3, as DNA: TGCGCCAGCAGCGGGGTTGCGGGGAGCCCAAATGGCTACACCTTC.

This clone has just a few counts. The chain joins TRBV28 to TRBJ2-7; D might be TRBD2 (7 bases). The V gene lost 3 bases and the J gene lost 7 bases, with 13 bases spanning the gap. The CDR3 spans 13 residues. Germline values: CDR1 MDHEN, CDR2 SYDVKM. DNA of the CDR3: TGTGCCAGCAGTTTGGGGGGGGCGCGGGAGCAGTACGTC. Translating gives CASSLGGAREQYV.

The chain carries TRBV6-1 and TRBJ1-3; no clear D gene. CDR1 is MNHNS and CDR2 is SASEGT in the germline V gene. The V end lost 9 bases, the J end lost 8 bases, and 11 bases lay between the germline ends. The CDR3 totals 11 residues. CDR3 DNA sequence: TGTGCCAGTTCGTCAGTTGACACCATATATTTT. Protein sequence: CASSSVDTIYF.

Concerning this clone: This sample also contains other DNA sequences that code for the same CDR3. The J gene is TRBJ1-5, the V gene TRBV6-5; possible D gene TRBD1, 5 bases. CDR1 is MNHEY, CDR2 SVGAGI, per germline. V lost 2 bases and J lost 6, with 8 bases in between. This CDR3 is built from 13 residues. CDR3 protein: CASSYRGGQPQHF. Here the CDR3 DNA reads TGTGCCAGCAGTTACAGGGGAGGTCAGCCCCAGCATTTT.

This chain links TRBV5-6 with TRBJ2-7; a possible D gene is TRBD1 (5 bases). The V end was cut by 3 bases, the J end by 3 bases, with 10 bases between. CDR1 SGHDT and CDR2 YYEEEE come from the germline V gene. The CDR3 spans 13 residues. CDR3: CASSSDSLYEQYV. CDR3 nucleotides: TGTGCCAGCAGCTCCGACAGTCTCTACGAGCAGTACGTC.

The V gene is TRBV4-1, the J gene TRBJ2-1; TRBD1 might be the D (5 bases). This CDR3 has 17 amino acids. CDR1 is MGHRA and CDR2 is YSYEKL in the germline V gene. V shed 3 bases and J shed 0 bases, with 15 bases lying between them. CDR3 residues: CASSHDTGGSSYNEQFF. DNA of the CDR3: TGCGCCAGCAGCCACGACACAGGTGGTAGCTCCTACAATGAGCAGTTCTTC.

This clone was seen a handful of times. Here the CDR3 DNA reads TGTGCCTGGAGTGTACAGGGCAGGGGCGGCTACACCTTC. Translated, it gives CAWSVQGRGGYTF. The chain combines TRBV30 with TRBJ1-2; TRBD1 is a possible D gene (6 bases). From germline, CDR1 is GTSNPN and CDR2 SVGIG (reference sequence). The ends were cut back, 0 bases at V and 8 bases at J, with 13 bases in the middle. The CDR3 length is 13 residues.

The chain is built from TRBV28 and TRBJ1-4; unclear D gene. Per the germline V gene, CDR1 is MDHEN and CDR2 is SYDVKM. The CDR3 sequence is 14 residues long. Trimming left V 2 bases short and J 3 bases short, with 7 bases between. The CDR3 sequence is CASSLLRANEKLFF. Here the CDR3 DNA reads TGTGCCAGCAGTTTACTCCGGGCTAATGAAAAACTGTTTTTT.

The CDR3 nucleotides read TGTGCCAGCAGCGTCCGGGACAGGGCCATATGGGAGCTGTTTTTT. The encoded protein is CASSVRDRAIWELFF. The J gene is TRBJ2-2, the V gene TRBV7-3; TRBD1 aligns across 9 bases. Germline assignment: CDR1 SGHTA and CDR2 FQGTGA. The CDR3 consists of 15 residues. Trimming removed 5 bases from V and 9 bases from J; junction bases left unmatched: 10.

This clone was observed a few times. The chain combines TRBV6-4 with TRBJ2-3; TRBD2 is a possible D gene (5 bases). The CDR3 extends over 15 amino acids. V was shortened by 2 bases and J by 6 bases, with 15 bases between the two germline ends. CDR1 is MRHNA, CDR2 SNTAGT, per germline. The CDR3 coding sequence is TGTGCCAGCAGTGACCGGCCGGGGTGGGAGGATACGCAGTATTTT. This sequence encodes CASSDRPGWEDTQYF.

The chain joins TRBV27 to TRBJ2-5, with 7 bases matching TRBD2. The V gene end was trimmed by 5 bases and the J gene end by 5 bases; junction bases not matched to a gene: 14. The length of the CDR3 is 16 residues. Germline values: CDR1 MNHEY, CDR2 SMNVEV (reference sequence). The CDR3 DNA reads as TGTGCCAGCAGTCTCCGTGGGACCCTGGGGGGGGAGACCCAGTACTTC. Amino acids: CASSLRGTLGGETQYF.

The V call is TRBV5-1, the J call TRBJ1-1, with 9 positions matching TRBD1. Trimming cost V 3 bases and J 1 base; bases outside gene matches: 4. Germline assignment: CDR1 SGHRS and CDR2 YFSETQ. The CDR3 has 15 residues. DNA for the CDR3: TGCGCCAGCAGCTGGGGGACAGGGAGGAACACTGAAGCTTTCTTT. This codes for CASSWGTGRNTEAFF.

This rearrangement joins TRBV5-1 to TRBJ2-5; TRBD1 matches 7 bases. Germline V gene sequence: CDR1 SGHRS, CDR2 YFSETQ. This CDR3 region has 15 residues. The trim removed 6 bases at V and 4 bases at J, leaving 12 bases unmatched. CDR3 residues: CASTLSTGSAETQYF. The DNA of the CDR3 is TGCGCCAGCACACTATCGACAGGGTCGGCAGAGACCCAGTACTTC.